Shown below are 3 T cell receptor beta chains from a single sample sequenced in a study of molecular identifiers for immune sequencing clone quantification. One entry per CDR3 protein results from TCRdb running MiXCR on the PCR reads. Here the sample spans 600,000 to 650,000 distinct CDR3 sequences, just under 20% being singletons. Sequencing input: naive CD8+ T cells from blood, with Jurkat cell RNA spiked in. The subset was: FACS-sorted CD8+CD4-CCR7+CD45RA+ naive T cells. Receptors originate from a human donor in good health. Some libraries in this study had Jurkat cell RNA spiked in.

This clonotype showed up just a few times. The chain couples TRBV19 to TRBJ2-5, with D tentatively TRBD2 (5 bases). From germline, CDR1 is LNHDA and CDR2 SQIVND (reference sequence). V gave up 0 bases and J gave up 1 base, with 12 bases separating them. The CDR3 loop spans 16 amino acids. The CDR3 region is CASSIDPGAVQETQYF. The CDR3 nucleotides are TGTGCCAGTAGTATAGATCCTGGAGCGGTCCAAGAGACCCAGTACTTC.

The chain carries TRBV14 and TRBJ2-2; 7 bases are a match to TRBD2. Trimming at V came to 4 bases and at J to 8 bases, leaving 1 base not matched to a gene. Germline CDR1 SGHDN, CDR2 FVKESK. CDR3 length equals 12 residues. CDR3 region: CASSPGLGELFF. The CDR3 coding sequence is TGTGCCAGCAGCCCGGGACTAGGGGAGCTGTTTTTT.

On this clonotype itself: One base away lies a much larger clone, so this may be a sequencing read error. The chain combines TRBV6-2 or TRBV6-3 with TRBJ2-7; 8 bases fit TRBD2. Germline CDR1 and CDR2: MNHEY and SVGEGT. Trimming took 2 bases from V and 5 from J; bases not matched to a gene: 5. This CDR3 contains 14 residues. This CDR3 reads CASSYGAGGHEQYF. The CDR3 DNA is TGTGCCAGCAGTTACGGGGCGGGAGGCCACGAGCAGTACTTC.